The 14 T cell receptor beta chains given below trace back to one sample, sequenced in a study of technical replicates of blood from several donors. Sequencing was performed with immunoSEQ multiplex PCR; in TCRdb, only in-frame clones are kept and a portion is missing. The sample records almost 90,000 clones, 94% being singletons. The specimen sequenced was T cells isolated from PBMCs. These receptors were obtained from a human donor in good health.

This chain connects TRBV11-2 to TRBJ2-1; D is perhaps TRBD2 (6 bases). Germline V gives CDR1 SGHAT, CDR2 FQNNGV. There are 18 residues in the CDR3. The germline V and J ends were trimmed by 2 bases and 4 bases, with 21 bases remaining between them. CDR3 sequence reads: CASSLTPTWSGVYNEQFF. The DNA for the CDR3 is TGTGCCAGCAGCTTAACGCCCACATGGTCGGGGGTATACAATGAGCAGTTCTTC.

This clone has more than one count but fewer than ten. The chain joins TRBV15 to TRBJ1-1; a possible D gene is TRBD1 (5 bases). Germline assignment: CDR1 LNHNV and CDR2 YYDKDF (reference sequence). The ends were cut back, 0 bases at V and 2 bases at J, with 10 bases in the middle. This CDR3 has 15 residues. Written as DNA, the CDR3 is TGTGCCACCAGCAGAGATTTTAGGGGAAACACTGAAGCTTTCTTT. Its protein product is CATSRDFRGNTEAFF.

This chain uses TRBV7-9 with TRBJ1-1; D is unclear. Germline loops: CDR1 SEHNR, CDR2 FQNEAQ (reference sequence). The CDR3 runs to 15 residues. V shed 4 bases and J shed 0 bases, with 12 bases lying between them. The CDR3 loop is CASSSLQVMNTEAFF. CDR3 nucleotide sequence: TGTGCCAGCAGCTCTCTCCAGGTTATGAACACTGAAGCTTTCTTT. The variable domain in full, completed from reference TRBV7-9 and TRBJ1-1, reads DTGVSQNPRHKITKRGQNVTFRCDPISEHNRLYWYRQTLGQGPEFLTYFQNEAQLEKSRLLSDRFSAERPKGSFSTLEIQRTEQGDSAMYLCASSSLQVMNTEAFFGQGTRLTVV.

The rearrangement links TRBV30 to TRBJ1-1, with a weak D call TRBD1 (5 bases). Trimming stripped 2 bases from V and 2 bases from J, with 9 bases between. The CDR3 has 13 residues. The germline CDR1 and CDR2 sequences are GTSNPN and SVGIG (reference sequence). The CDR3 here is CAWSFGANTEAFF. The CDR3 DNA sequence: TGTGCCTGGAGTTTTGGGGCAAACACTGAAGCTTTCTTT.

V gene TRBV9 combines with J gene TRBJ1-4; 10 bases match TRBD1. The CDR3 has 14 amino acids. Germline assignment: CDR1 SGDLS and CDR2 YYNGEE. Trimming at V came to 2 bases and at J to 7 bases, leaving 2 bases not matched to a gene. The DNA of the CDR3 is TGTGCCAGCAGCGTCGGGACAGGGGTTGAAAAACTGTTTTTT. Amino acids: CASSVGTGVEKLFF.

V gene TRBV7-6 combines with J gene TRBJ2-7; a weak D match, TRBD1 (6 bases). The V end lost 4 bases, the J end lost 1 base, and 14 bases lay between the germline ends. Germline V gene lookup returns CDR1 SGHVS and CDR2 FNYEAQ. This CDR3 has 15 amino acids. CDR3: CASSSFPGESYEQYF. CDR3 nucleotides: TGTGCCAGCAGCTCGTTTCCAGGGGAGTCCTACGAGCAGTACTTC.

V and J are TRBV2 and TRBJ2-3; D might be TRBD2 (5 bases). The V and J ends lost 5 bases and 0 bases respectively, with 12 bases between them. The CDR3 runs 15 residues. Germline CDR1 is SNHLY and CDR2 is FYNNEI. The CDR3, as DNA: TGTGCCAGCAGTACATCCCCGGGGAGCACAGATACGCAGTATTTT. Translated, it gives CASSTSPGSTDTQYF.

The rearrangement joins TRBV5-1 to TRBJ2-1; TRBD2 matches at 8 bases. Germline CDR1 is SGHRS and CDR2 is YFSETQ. This CDR3 is built from 18 residues. The J segment lost 7 bases and the V segment lost 4 bases, leaving 19 bases of the junction unmatched. This CDR3 reads CASSLARGLVETRNEQFF. The CDR3 coding sequence is TGCGCCAGCAGCCTAGCCCGGGGACTAGTCGAGACAAGAAATGAGCAGTTCTTC.

The chain couples TRBV9 to TRBJ2-2; D remains unclear. Per the germline V gene, CDR1 is SGDLS and CDR2 is YYNGEE. The CDR3 covers 13 residues. Trimming shortened V by 1 base and J by 4 bases, and 5 bases separated the two germline ends. CDR3 in amino acids: CASSVSGTGELFF. Here the CDR3 DNA reads TGTGCCAGCAGCGTATCAGGCACCGGGGAGCTGTTTTTT.

The CDR3 nucleotides are TGTGCCAGCAGTTACACAGGGCCCCGCTACGAGCAGTACTTC. Encoded protein: CASSYTGPRYEQYF. The chain joins TRBV27 to TRBJ2-7; TRBD1 might be the D (6 bases). V was cut by 4 bases and J by 3 bases, with 13 bases left in between. This CDR3 has 14 amino acids. CDR1 and CDR2 (germline): MNHEY, SMNVEV (reference sequence).

V gene TRBV5-1 combines with J gene TRBJ2-1; 9 nucleotides match TRBD1. J lost 4 bases, V lost 6 bases, and 5 bases had no gene match. CDR1 and CDR2 from the germline V gene are SGHRS and YFSETQ. The CDR3 is made up of 14 amino acids. The CDR3 DNA follows: TGCGCCAGCACCCGGGACAGGGATTACAATGAGCAGTTCTTC. This codes for CASTRDRDYNEQFF.

The chain joins TRBV7-9 to TRBJ2-7; no clear D gene. Germline CDR1 and CDR2: SEHNR and FQNEAQ (reference sequence). The CDR3 runs 14 residues. Trimming took 0 bases from V and 2 from J, leaving 8 bases between them. CDR3 nucleotides: TGTGCCAGCAGCTTAGCTAACCGGGCCTACGAGCAGTACTTC. Translated: CASSLANRAYEQYF.

This chain connects TRBV5-4 to TRBJ1-3, with D possibly being TRBD1 (6 bases). Germline CDR1 SGHNT, CDR2 YYREEE (reference sequence). V lost 2 bases, J lost 4 bases, and 10 bases lay in between. The CDR3 has 14 residues. CDR3 region: CASSFPGEGNTIYF. The CDR3 DNA sequence: TGTGCCAGCAGCTTTCCAGGGGAAGGAAACACCATATATTTT.

The chain uses TRBV5-1 and TRBJ2-1; TRBD2 agrees at 8 bases. The CDR3 runs 16 residues. V gave up 0 bases and J gave up 10 bases; unmatched junction bases: 12. Germline lookup yields CDR1 SGHRS and CDR2 YFSETQ. For the CDR3, the DNA is TGCGCCAGCAGCTTGGCAGCGGGAGACTTGAGTAGCGAGCAGTTCTTC. Encoded protein: CASSLAAGDLSSEQFF.